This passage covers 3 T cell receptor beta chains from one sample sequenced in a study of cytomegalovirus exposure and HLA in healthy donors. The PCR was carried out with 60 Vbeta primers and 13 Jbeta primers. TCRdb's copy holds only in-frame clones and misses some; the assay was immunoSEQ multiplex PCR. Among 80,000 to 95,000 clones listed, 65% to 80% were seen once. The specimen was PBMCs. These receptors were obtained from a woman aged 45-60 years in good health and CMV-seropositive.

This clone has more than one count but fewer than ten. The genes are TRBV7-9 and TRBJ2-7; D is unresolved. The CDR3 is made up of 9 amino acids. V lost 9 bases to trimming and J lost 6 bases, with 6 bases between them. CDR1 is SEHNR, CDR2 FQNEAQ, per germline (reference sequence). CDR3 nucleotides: TGTGCCAGTGGCACCGAGCAGTACTTC. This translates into CASGTEQYF. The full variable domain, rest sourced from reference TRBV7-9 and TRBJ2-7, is DTGVSQNPRHKITKRGQNVTFRCDPISEHNRLYWYRQTLGQGPEFLTYFQNEAQLEKSRLLSDRFSAERPKGSFSTLEIQRTEQGDSAMYLCASGTEQYFGPGTRLTVT.

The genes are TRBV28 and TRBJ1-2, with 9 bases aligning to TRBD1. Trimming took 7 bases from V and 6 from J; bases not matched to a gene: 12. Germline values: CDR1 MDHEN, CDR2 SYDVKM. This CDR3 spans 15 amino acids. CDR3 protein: CASIQPGTGFHGYTF. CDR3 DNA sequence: TGTGCCAGCATCCAGCCTGGGACAGGGTTCCATGGCTACACCTTC.

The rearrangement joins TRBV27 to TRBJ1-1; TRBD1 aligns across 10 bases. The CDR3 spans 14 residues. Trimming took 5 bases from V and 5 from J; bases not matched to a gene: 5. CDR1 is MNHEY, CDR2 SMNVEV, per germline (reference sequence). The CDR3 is CASSMTGGRTEAFF. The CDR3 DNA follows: TGTGCCAGCAGTATGACAGGGGGCCGTACTGAAGCTTTCTTT.